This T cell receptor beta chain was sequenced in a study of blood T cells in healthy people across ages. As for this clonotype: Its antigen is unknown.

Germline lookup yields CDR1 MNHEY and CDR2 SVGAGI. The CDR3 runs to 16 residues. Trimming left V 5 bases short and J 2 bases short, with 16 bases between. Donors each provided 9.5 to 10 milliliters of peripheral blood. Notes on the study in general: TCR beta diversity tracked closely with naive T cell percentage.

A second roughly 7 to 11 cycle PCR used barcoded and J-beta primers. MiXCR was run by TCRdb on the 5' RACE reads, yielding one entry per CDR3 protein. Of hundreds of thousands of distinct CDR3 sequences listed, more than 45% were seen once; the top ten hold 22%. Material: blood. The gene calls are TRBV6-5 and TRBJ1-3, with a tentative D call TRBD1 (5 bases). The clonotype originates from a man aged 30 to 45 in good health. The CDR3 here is CASSRFVPGAGNTIYF. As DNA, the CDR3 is TGTGCCAGCAGTCGTTTCGTTCCGGGGGCTGGAAACACCATATATTTT.